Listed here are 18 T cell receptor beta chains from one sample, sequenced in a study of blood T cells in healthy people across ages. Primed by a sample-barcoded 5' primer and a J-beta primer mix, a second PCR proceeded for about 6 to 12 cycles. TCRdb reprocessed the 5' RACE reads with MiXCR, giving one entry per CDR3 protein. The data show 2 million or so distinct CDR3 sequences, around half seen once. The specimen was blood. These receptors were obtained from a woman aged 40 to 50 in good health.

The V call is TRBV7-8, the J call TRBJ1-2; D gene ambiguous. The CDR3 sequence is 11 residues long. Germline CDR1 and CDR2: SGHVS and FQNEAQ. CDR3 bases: TGTGCGAGTGGCGATAACTATGGCTACACCTTC. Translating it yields CASGDNYGYTF.

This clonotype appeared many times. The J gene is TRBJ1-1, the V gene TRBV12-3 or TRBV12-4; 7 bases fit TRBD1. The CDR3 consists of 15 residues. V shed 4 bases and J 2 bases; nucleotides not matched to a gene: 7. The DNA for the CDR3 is TGTGCCAGCAGTTCCCCTGGGACAGCTAACACTGAAGCTTTCTTT. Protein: CASSSPGTANTEAFF.

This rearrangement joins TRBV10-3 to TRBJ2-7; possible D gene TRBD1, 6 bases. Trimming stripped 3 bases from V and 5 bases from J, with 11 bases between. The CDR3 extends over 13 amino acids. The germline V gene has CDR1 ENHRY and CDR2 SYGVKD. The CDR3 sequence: CAISEAGDHEQYF. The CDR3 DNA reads TGTGCCATCAGTGAAGCAGGGGACCACGAGCAGTACTTC.

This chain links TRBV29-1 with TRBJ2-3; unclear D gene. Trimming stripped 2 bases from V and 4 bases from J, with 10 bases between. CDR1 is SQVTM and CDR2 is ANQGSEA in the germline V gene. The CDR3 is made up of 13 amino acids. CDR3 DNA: TGCAGCGTTGAACGTTCAGATCCAGATACGCAGTATTTT. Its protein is CSVERSDPDTQYF.

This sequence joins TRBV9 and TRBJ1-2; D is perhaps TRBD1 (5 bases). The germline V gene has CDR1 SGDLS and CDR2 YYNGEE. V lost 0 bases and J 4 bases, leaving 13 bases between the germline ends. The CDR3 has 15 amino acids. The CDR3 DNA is TGTGCCAGCAGCGTAGAAGCCGGGGCAGGCTATGGCTACACCTTC. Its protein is CASSVEAGAGYGYTF.

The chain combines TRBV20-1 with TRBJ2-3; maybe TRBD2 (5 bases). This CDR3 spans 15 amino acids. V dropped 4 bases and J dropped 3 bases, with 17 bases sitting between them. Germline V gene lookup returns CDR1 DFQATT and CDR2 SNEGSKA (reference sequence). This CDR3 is CSAIRIGGGTDTQYF. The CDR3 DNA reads TGCAGTGCTATCAGGATTGGAGGTGGGACAGATACGCAGTATTTT.

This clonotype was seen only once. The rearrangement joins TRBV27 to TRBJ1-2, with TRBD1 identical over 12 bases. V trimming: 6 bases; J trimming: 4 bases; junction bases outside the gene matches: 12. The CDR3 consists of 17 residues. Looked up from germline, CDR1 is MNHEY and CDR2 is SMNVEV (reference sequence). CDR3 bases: TGTGCCAGCAGCTATAAGACCGGGACAGGGGGCGTCTATGGCTACACCTTC. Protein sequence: CASSYKTGTGGVYGYTF.

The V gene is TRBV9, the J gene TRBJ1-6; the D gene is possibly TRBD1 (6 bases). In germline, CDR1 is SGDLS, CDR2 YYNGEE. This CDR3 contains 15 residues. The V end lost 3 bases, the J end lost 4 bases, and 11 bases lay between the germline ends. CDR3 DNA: TGTGCCAGCAGCGACGAAGGGGGATATAATTCACCCCTCCACTTT. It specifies CASSDEGGYNSPLHF.

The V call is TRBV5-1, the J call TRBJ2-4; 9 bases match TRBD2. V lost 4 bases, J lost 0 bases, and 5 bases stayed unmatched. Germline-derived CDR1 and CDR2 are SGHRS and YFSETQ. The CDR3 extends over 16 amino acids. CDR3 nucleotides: TGCGCCAGCAGCGCGACTAGCGGTCTAGCCAAAAACATTCAGTACTTC. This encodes CASSATSGLAKNIQYF.

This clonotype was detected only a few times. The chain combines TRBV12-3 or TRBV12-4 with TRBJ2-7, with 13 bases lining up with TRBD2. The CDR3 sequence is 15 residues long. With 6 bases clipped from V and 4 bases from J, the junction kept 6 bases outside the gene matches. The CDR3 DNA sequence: TGTGCCAGCAGCCAAGAGACTAGCGGGGGGTACGAGCAGTACTTC. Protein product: CASSQETSGGYEQYF.

Written as DNA, the CDR3 is TGTGCCAGCAGCTCAACCGGGAGCCCCTCCTACGAGCAGTACTTC. Amino acids: CASSSTGSPSYEQYF. The chain employs TRBV5-6 and TRBJ2-7; D perhaps matches TRBD2 (6 bases). The V end was cut by 3 bases, the J end by 0 bases, with 13 bases between. The CDR3 spans 15 residues. Germline values: CDR1 SGHDT, CDR2 YYEEEE.

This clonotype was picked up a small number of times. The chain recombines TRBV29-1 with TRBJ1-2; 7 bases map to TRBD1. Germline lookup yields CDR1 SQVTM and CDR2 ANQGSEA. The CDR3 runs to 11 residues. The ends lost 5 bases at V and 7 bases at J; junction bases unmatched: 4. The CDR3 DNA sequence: TGCAGCGTTCGACAGGGTTCTGGCTACACCTTC. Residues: CSVRQGSGYTF.

CDR3 residues: CSAPEQGDTGELFF. CDR3 nucleotide sequence: TGCAGCGCGCCGGAACAGGGGGACACCGGGGAGCTGTTTTTT. The gene calls are TRBV29-1 and TRBJ2-2, with TRBD1 matching over 8 bases. From germline, CDR1 is SQVTM and CDR2 ANQGSEA. CDR3 size: 14 residues. The V and J ends lost 7 bases and 3 bases, in that order; junction bases with no gene match: 7.

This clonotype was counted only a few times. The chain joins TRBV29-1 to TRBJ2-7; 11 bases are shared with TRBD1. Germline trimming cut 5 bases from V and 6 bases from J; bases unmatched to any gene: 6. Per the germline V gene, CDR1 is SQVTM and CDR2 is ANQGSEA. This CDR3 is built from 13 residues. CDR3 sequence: CSVYRTGGSEQYF. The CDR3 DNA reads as TGCAGCGTTTACAGGACAGGGGGCTCCGAGCAGTACTTC.

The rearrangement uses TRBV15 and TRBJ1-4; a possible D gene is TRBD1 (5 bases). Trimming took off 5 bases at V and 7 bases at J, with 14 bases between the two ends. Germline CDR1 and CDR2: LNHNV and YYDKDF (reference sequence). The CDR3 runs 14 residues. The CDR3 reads CATSGGSGREKLFF. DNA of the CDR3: TGTGCCACCAGCGGAGGCTCAGGGCGTGAAAAACTGTTTTTT. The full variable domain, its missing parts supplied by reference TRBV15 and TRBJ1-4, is DAMVIQNPRYQVTQFGKPVTLSCSQTLNHNVMYWYQQKSSQAPKLLFHYYDKDFNNEADTPDNFQSRRPNTSFCFLDIRSPGLGDTAMYLCATSGGSGREKLFFGSGTQLSVL.

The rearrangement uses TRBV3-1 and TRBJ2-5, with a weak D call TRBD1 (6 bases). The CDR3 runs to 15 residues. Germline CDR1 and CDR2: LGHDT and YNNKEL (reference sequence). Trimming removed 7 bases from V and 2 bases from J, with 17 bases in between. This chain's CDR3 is CASTRVGAPQETQYF. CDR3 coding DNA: TGTGCCAGCACCCGGGTGGGGGCACCGCAAGAGACCCAGTACTTC.

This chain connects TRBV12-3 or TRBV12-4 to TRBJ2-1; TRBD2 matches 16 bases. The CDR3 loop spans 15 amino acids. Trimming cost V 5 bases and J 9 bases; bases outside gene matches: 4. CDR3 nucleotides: TGTGCCAGCAGTACAGGGACTAGCGGGGGGGCTGAGCAGTTCTTC. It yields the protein CASSTGTSGGAEQFF.

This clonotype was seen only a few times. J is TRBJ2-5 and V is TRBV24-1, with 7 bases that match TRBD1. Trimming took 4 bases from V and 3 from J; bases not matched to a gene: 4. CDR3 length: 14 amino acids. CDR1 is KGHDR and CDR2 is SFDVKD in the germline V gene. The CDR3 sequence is CATSDSGTEETQYF. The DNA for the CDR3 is TGTGCCACCAGTGACTCCGGGACAGAAGAGACCCAGTACTTC.